Listed below are T cell receptor beta chains from one sample, sequenced in a study of blood T cell repertoires in COVID-19. This table comes from immunoSEQ multiplex PCR, and its TCRdb copy is limited to in-frame clones, with some not included. The sample has about 180,000 clones; more than 75% are singletons. The sample was peripheral blood. The receptors shown here come from a person aged 70 to 80 with COVID-19, enrolled during active disease. Both conserved end residues are part of each CDR3. A clone size is listed for some rows: how often the clone was seen (once, few, many), or a class if it is expanded.

abundance,v_gene,CDR3aa
-,TRBV9,CASTPGDSSYNSPLHF
-,TRBV18,CASSPMEGINEQYF
-,TRBV9,CASSYTASGTEQYF
many,TRBV7-2,CASSLSLVRRATAYEQYF
-,TRBV5-4,CASSLLRAVLAGNTDTQYF
-,TRBV5-8,CASSLLFGGQGQNEDQPQHF
-,TRBV5-1,CASSRRGQANTEAFF
-,TRBV2,CASSESVVSGRSYEQYF
-,TRBV27,CASSLAGLLYNEQFF
-,TRBV7-8,CASSFGHTSYEQYF
-,TRBV7-3,CASSLSPVGVGGYTF
few,TRBV18,CASSQSAVNTEAFF
-,TRBV12-3/TRBV12-4,CASRYLSTDTQYF
-,TRBV19,CASSITSGRVYNEQFF
-,TRBV11-2,CASSLDRGAGANVLTF
few,TRBV25-1,CASSRTGATEAFF
-,TRBV27,CASSLFPRGTGELFF
-,TRBV7-9,CASSSGLAGGNIQYF
-,TRBV4-3,CASSQVSGQGMETQYF
-,TRBV28,CASSPNAGTGTIGEQFF
-,TRBV6-5,CASRVQGSNYGYTF
-,TRBV3-1/TRBV3-2,CASSQSGISNQPQHF
-,TRBV13,CASSATSGRASRELFF
-,TRBV7-9,CASSLSDPTYEQYF
-,TRBV12-5,CASGGGQGLQETQYF
-,TRBV7-2,CASSIQGGQNTEAFF
once,TRBV27,CASSLGPGHPNTGELFF
-,TRBV3-1/TRBV3-2,CASSQVDSGGASYEQFF
-,TRBV5-4,CASSEKQGPPPDTQYF
-,TRBV19,CASSPYLRGGSTGELFF
-,TRBV27,CASSLRRPGLAGGRQETQYF
few,TRBV5-1,CASSLEGYEQYF
-,TRBV29-1,CSVVIPGSIYEQYF
-,TRBV28,CASSTGDNTEAFF
-,TRBV14,CASSQVGDRAYEQYF
-,TRBV11-2,CASSLSGSEQFF
-,TRBV6-2/TRBV6-3,CASSPRLTSGYEQYF
many,TRBV24-1,CATSVPGRLGDGYTF
-,TRBV7-2,CASAAFTRTDTQYF
-,TRBV11-1,CASSFNRDYQPQHF
-,TRBV11-2,CASSLVHREYGYTF
-,TRBV7-7,CASSLGQNNEQFF
few,TRBV10-3,CAISRDTQETQYF
-,TRBV6-4,CASSDSTGAATEAFF
-,TRBV25-1,CASRISGSNYGYTF